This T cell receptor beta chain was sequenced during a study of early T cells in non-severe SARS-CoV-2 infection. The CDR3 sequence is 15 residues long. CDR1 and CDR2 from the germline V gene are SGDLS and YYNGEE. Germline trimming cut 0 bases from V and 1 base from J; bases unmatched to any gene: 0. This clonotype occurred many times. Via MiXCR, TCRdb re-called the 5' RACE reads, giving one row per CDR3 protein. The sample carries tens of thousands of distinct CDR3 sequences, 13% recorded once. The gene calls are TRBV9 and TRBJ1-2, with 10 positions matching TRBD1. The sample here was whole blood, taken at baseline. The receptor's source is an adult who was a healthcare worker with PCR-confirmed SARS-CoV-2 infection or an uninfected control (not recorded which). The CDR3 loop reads CASSVGTGGNYGYTF. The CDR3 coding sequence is TGTGCCAGCAGCGTAGGGACAGGGGGTAACTATGGCTACACCTTC. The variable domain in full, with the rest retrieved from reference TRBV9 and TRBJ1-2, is DSGVTQTPKHLITATGQRVTLRCSPRSGDLSVYWYQQSLDQGLQFLIQYYNGEERAKGNILERFSAQQFPDLHSELNLSSLELGDSALYFCASSVGTGGNYGYTFGSGTRLTVV.